The 32 T cell receptor beta chains given below trace back to one sample, sequenced in a study of T cell clones after liver transplantation. Data came from immunoSEQ multiplex PCR; TCRdb stores just in-frame clones and leaves some out. This table has just under 60,000 clones, about 73% appearing once. Sequencing used CD4+ T cells from blood, obtained at the approximately 15-month timepoint. The source of these receptors is a human patient who received a liver transplant. Some T cells may have come from the graft donor.

The rearrangement links TRBV6-6 to TRBJ1-2; the D is unclear. There are 11 residues in the CDR3. CDR1 and CDR2 from the germline V gene are MNHNY and SVGAGI (reference sequence). Trimming took 0 bases from V and 4 from J, leaving 0 bases between them. CDR3 coding DNA: TGTGCCAGCAGTTACTCCTATGGCTACACCTTC. This gives the protein CASSYSYGYTF.

The rearrangement uses TRBV4-3 and TRBJ2-2, with 9 bases fitting TRBD2. This CDR3 region has 20 residues. The trim removed 1 base at V and 2 bases at J, leaving 14 bases unmatched. Germline V lookup: CDR1 LGHNA, CDR2 YSLEER. The CDR3 coding sequence is TGCGCCAGCAGCCAAGTCCGTTTTCTAAGCGGGAGGTTAAACACCGGGGAGCTGTTTTTT. Its protein is CASSQVRFLSGRLNTGELFF.

CDR3: CAWSGGVSTNEKLFF. For the CDR3, the DNA is TGTGCCTGGAGTGGTGGGGTATCAACTAATGAAAAACTGTTTTTT. This chain connects TRBV30 to TRBJ1-4, with D unresolved. V dropped 1 base and J dropped 0 bases, with 9 bases sitting between them. Germline CDR1 and CDR2: GTSNPN and SVGIG (reference sequence). The CDR3 has 15 residues.

CDR3 in amino acids: CASSLAALGNTGELFF. The CDR3, as DNA: TGTGCCAGCAGCTTAGCCGCACTAGGGAACACCGGGGAGCTGTTTTTT. The chain employs TRBV7-2 and TRBJ2-2; a possible D gene is TRBD2 (5 bases). Deletions cut 0 bases from V and 1 base from J, with 9 bases between. CDR3 length: 16 amino acids. Germline V gives CDR1 SGHTA, CDR2 FQGNSA.

The rearrangement uses TRBV5-1 and TRBJ1-4; 8 bases map to TRBD1. V was pared by 4 bases and J by 7 bases, with 6 bases of the junction left unmatched. CDR1 is SGHRS, CDR2 YFSETQ, per germline. There are 14 residues in the CDR3. CDR3: CASSLSTGGEKLFF. As DNA, the CDR3 is TGCGCCAGCAGCCTCTCAACAGGGGGTGAAAAACTGTTTTTT.

The chain combines TRBV28 with TRBJ2-3; D uncertain. Germline V gene data show CDR1 as MDHEN and CDR2 as SYDVKM. CDR3 length: 13 amino acids. The V end lost 6 bases, the J end lost 1 base, and 8 bases lay between the germline ends. The CDR3 protein is CASSPIRTDTQYF. The CDR3, as DNA: TGTGCCAGCAGCCCCATTCGCACAGATACGCAGTATTTT.

The rearrangement links TRBV2 to TRBJ2-4; possibly TRBD1 or TRBD2 for D (5 bases each). V lost 8 bases and J 0 bases, leaving 11 bases between the germline ends. The CDR3 runs to 14 residues. Germline CDR1 SNHLY, CDR2 FYNNEI. CDR3 loop: CASEPGTAKNIQYF. The CDR3 DNA reads as TGTGCCAGCGAACCAGGGACAGCCAAAAACATTCAGTACTTC.

Of note for this clone: Relative to the germline gene, one junction end is altered; a read error may explain this. The chain joins TRBV27 to TRBJ2-3; 9 positions agree with TRBD1. The CDR3 is 14 residues long. Germline CDR1 and CDR2: MNHEY and SMNVEV (reference sequence). CDR3 amino acids: CARSSEGQGDTQYF. CDR3 in DNA: TGTGCCAGGAGTTCTGAGGGACAGGGAGATACGCAGTATTTT.

DNA for the CDR3: TGTGCCAGCAGCGGACGGGACCACAGGTTATGGGAGCAGTACGTC. Translating gives CASSGRDHRLWEQYV. J is TRBJ2-7 and V is TRBV9; D may match TRBD1 or TRBD2 (5 bases each). Germline V gene sequence: CDR1 SGDLS, CDR2 YYNGEE. Trimming shortened V by 3 bases and J by 7 bases, and 20 bases separated the two germline ends. This CDR3 region has 15 residues.

The chain has TRBV2 and TRBJ1-3, with unresolved D. CDR1 and CDR2 from the germline V gene are SNHLY and FYNNEI. The CDR3 has 13 amino acids. Trimming removed 7 bases at V and 2 bases at J, with 9 bases between. CDR3 region: CASKSGPGNTIYF. The DNA for the CDR3 is TGTGCCAGCAAGTCCGGACCTGGAAACACCATATATTTT.

For the CDR3, the DNA is TGTGCCAGCAGTGAACAGGACAGACTCATCTATGGCTACACCTTC. Protein sequence: CASSEQDRLIYGYTF. The V call is TRBV6-1, the J call TRBJ1-2, with D tentatively TRBD1 (6 bases). Germline CDR1 is MNHNS and CDR2 is SASEGT. The CDR3 length is 15 residues. V was clipped by 2 bases and J by 4 bases, with 14 bases between them.

This clone was picked up one time. V usage is TRBV28 and J usage is TRBJ2-7; no reliable D call. The V gene's germline CDR1 is MDHEN and CDR2 SYDVKM. V lost 5 bases and J lost 2, with 16 bases in between. The CDR3 length is 15 residues. This CDR3 is CASSTPGRTTYEQYF. CDR3 nucleotides: TGTGCCAGCAGTACCCCCGGACGGACGACCTACGAGCAGTACTTC.

This clone has only a few counts. The chain combines TRBV5-1 with TRBJ1-1; D is ambiguous. This CDR3 contains 13 residues. CDR1 is SGHRS and CDR2 is YFSETQ in the germline V gene. Deletions cut 2 bases from V and 1 base from J, with 6 bases between. The CDR3 coding sequence is TGCGCCAGCAGCTTCGAAGGGAACACTGAAGCTTTCTTT. Encoded protein: CASSFEGNTEAFF. The full variable domain, rest sourced from reference TRBV5-1 and TRBJ1-1, is KAGVTQTPRYLIKTRGQQVTLSCSPISGHRSVSWYQQTPGQGLQFLFEYFSETQRNKGNFPGRFSGRQFSNSRSEMNVSTLELGDSALYLCASSFEGNTEAFFGQGTRLTVV.

Of note for this clone: The sample carries other DNA sequences with the same CDR3. The chain employs TRBV7-2 and TRBJ2-3; D may be TRBD1 or TRBD2 (6 bases each). CDR3 length: 15 residues. Germline-derived CDR1 and CDR2 are SGHTA and FQGNSA. V was pared by 0 bases and J by 4 bases, with 11 bases between. The CDR3 sequence is CASSLASGGADTQYF. DNA of the CDR3: TGTGCCAGCAGCTTAGCATCCGGGGGCGCAGATACGCAGTATTTT.

This chain uses TRBV5-8 with TRBJ2-2; either TRBD1 or TRBD2 may supply D (6 bases each). The ends were cut back, 7 bases at V and 1 base at J, with 17 bases in the middle. This CDR3 has 16 residues. Germline V CDR1 and CDR2: SGHTS, YDEGEE. In DNA form, the CDR3 reads TGTGCCAGCGAGGGCGGGACACCCAGGAACACCGGGGAGCTGTTTTTT. It codes for CASEGGTPRNTGELFF.

V and J are TRBV6-1 and TRBJ1-1, with D unresolved. CDR1 is MNHNS and CDR2 is SASEGT in the germline V gene. There are 13 residues in the CDR3. Trimming shortened V by 5 bases and J by 2 bases, and 9 bases separated the two germline ends. The CDR3 loop is CASSPTTNTEAFF. Here the CDR3 DNA reads TGTGCCAGCAGTCCCACGACTAACACTGAAGCTTTCTTT.

Only a few counts were recorded for this clone. The chain carries TRBV5-1 and TRBJ1-2, with 7 bases that match TRBD1. Germline V gene sequence: CDR1 SGHRS, CDR2 YFSETQ. The V segment lost 4 bases and the J segment 1 base; nucleotides outside the gene matches: 7. The CDR3 length is 15 residues. This CDR3 reads CASSSEGGGNYGYTF. CDR3 sequence (DNA): TGCGCCAGCAGCAGCGAAGGGGGCGGTAACTATGGCTACACCTTC. Based on the CDR3 plus reference TRBV5-1 and TRBJ1-2, the full variable domain is KAGVTQTPRYLIKTRGQQVTLSCSPISGHRSVSWYQQTPGQGLQFLFEYFSETQRNKGNFPGRFSGRQFSNSRSEMNVSTLELGDSALYLCASSSEGGGNYGYTFGSGTRLTVV.

This clone was seen only a few times. The chain combines TRBV7-6 with TRBJ1-1; 7 bases map to TRBD1. The germline V gene has CDR1 SGHVS and CDR2 FNYEAQ. The CDR3 extends over 15 amino acids. V was pared by 1 base and J by 5 bases, with 7 bases of the junction left unmatched. The CDR3 protein is CASSLGHPDRTEAFF. In DNA form, the CDR3 reads TGTGCCAGCAGCTTAGGGCACCCGGACAGGACTGAAGCTTTCTTT.

V usage is TRBV7-2 and J usage is TRBJ1-3, with TRBD1 identical over 9 bases. Losses at the gene ends were 3 bases for V and 1 base for J; bases not matched to a gene: 4. Germline V lookup: CDR1 SGHTA, CDR2 FQGNSA. This CDR3 is 16 amino acids long. DNA for the CDR3: TGTGCCAGCAGCTTCACGACAGGGGGATCTGGAAACACCATATATTTT. Its protein is CASSFTTGGSGNTIYF.

This chain uses TRBV23-1 with TRBJ2-1; no reliable D call. TRBV23-1 is an ORF; its function is uncertain. The CDR3 runs to 11 residues. The V and J ends lost 5 bases and 15 bases respectively, with 14 bases between them. CDR3 nucleotide sequence: TGCGCCAGCAGTATATCGTGGATCTGGTTCTTC. Translated: CASSISWIWFF.

V is TRBV25-1 and J is TRBJ2-3; TRBD1 aligns across 7 bases. V trimming: 6 bases; J trimming: 2 bases; junction bases outside the gene matches: 2. In germline, CDR1 is MGHDK, CDR2 SYGVNS. This CDR3 spans 13 amino acids. The CDR3 sequence: CASSDRVTDTQYF. The DNA for the CDR3 is TGTGCCAGCAGCGACAGGGTCACAGATACGCAGTATTTT.

In this sample, this clone turned up a few times. This chain connects TRBV28 to TRBJ1-2; D remains ambiguous. Per the germline V gene, CDR1 is MDHEN and CDR2 is SYDVKM. V lost 7 bases and J 2 bases, leaving 14 bases between the germline ends. The CDR3 totals 14 residues. CDR3 in amino acids: CASKTLDGNYGYTF. In DNA form, the CDR3 reads TGTGCCAGCAAAACCCTGGACGGGAACTATGGCTACACCTTC.

This clone was recorded at least ten times. This chain connects TRBV28 to TRBJ2-5; TRBD1 agrees at 7 bases. Germline values: CDR1 MDHEN, CDR2 SYDVKM. The CDR3 is 14 amino acids. Trimming removed 5 bases from V and 0 bases from J; junction bases left unmatched: 3. CDR3 in DNA: TGTGCCAGCAGTCGGGGACAGCACCAAGAGACCCAGTACTTC. Its protein is CASSRGQHQETQYF. The whole variable domain, remainder taken from reference TRBV28 and TRBJ2-5, is DVKVTQSSRYLVKRTGEKVFLECVQDMDHENMFWYRQDPGLGLRLIYFSYDVKMKEKGDIPEGYSVSREKKERFSLILESASTNQTSMYLCASSRGQHQETQYFGPGTRLLVL.

The J gene is TRBJ1-2, the V gene TRBV5-1; D ambiguous. The CDR3 is 14 residues long. The ends were cut back, 6 bases at V and 1 base at J, with 13 bases in the middle. CDR1 and CDR2 (germline): SGHRS, YFSETQ. CDR3 sequence (DNA): TGCGCCAGCAAATTTGAAGAAGTTAACTATGGCTACACCTTC. Translating it yields CASKFEEVNYGYTF.

This sequence joins TRBV25-1 and TRBJ2-7; a weak D match, TRBD2 (6 bases). The V gene lost 4 bases and the J gene lost 6 bases, with 10 bases spanning the gap. The CDR3 totals 12 residues. The V gene's germline CDR1 is MGHDK and CDR2 SYGVNS. The chain's CDR3 is CASSAGLSEQYF. The DNA of the CDR3 is TGTGCCAGCAGTGCGGGACTCTCCGAGCAGTACTTC.

The rearrangement joins TRBV28 to TRBJ1-4; possible D gene TRBD1, 6 bases. CDR3 length: 15 residues. In germline, CDR1 is MDHEN, CDR2 SYDVKM. V was pared by 5 bases and J by 5 bases, with 15 bases between. The CDR3 spells CASSTQTGQNEKLFF. CDR3 nucleotide sequence: TGTGCCAGCAGTACCCAGACAGGCCAAAATGAAAAACTGTTTTTT.

This clone has just a few counts. The chain has TRBV7-9 and TRBJ2-2, with D tentatively TRBD1 or TRBD2 (5 bases each). Looked up from germline, CDR1 is SEHNR and CDR2 is FQNEAQ (reference sequence). The V gene lost 5 bases and the J gene lost 0 bases, with 16 bases spanning the gap. The CDR3 is 17 residues long. DNA for the CDR3: TGTGCCAGCAGCCCAACTCGGGACCCCACGAACACCGGGGAGCTGTTTTTT. Amino acids: CASSPTRDPTNTGELFF.

This clone has only a few counts. This chain's CDR3 is CAWGGTSGYYEQYF. The CDR3 nucleotides read TGTGCCTGGGGGGGGACTAGCGGGTATTACGAGCAGTACTTC. The chain joins TRBV30 to TRBJ2-7; 12 bases line up with TRBD2. The ends lost 5 bases at V and 4 bases at J; junction bases unmatched: 6. This CDR3 region has 14 residues. The germline CDR1 and CDR2 sequences are GTSNPN and SVGIG (reference sequence). Combining the CDR3 with reference TRBV30 and TRBJ2-7 gives the whole variable domain SQTIHQWPATLVQPVGSPLSLECTVEGTSNPNLYWYRQAAGRGLQLLFYSVGIGQISSEVPQNLSASRPQDRQFILSSKKLLLSDSGFYLCAWGGTSGYYEQYFGPGTRLTVT.

The table lists this clone with a few counts. The chain joins TRBV27 to TRBJ2-2, with D perhaps TRBD2 (6 bases). V was cut by 5 bases and J by 1 base, with 17 bases left in between. The CDR3 consists of 17 residues. CDR1 and CDR2 (germline): MNHEY, SMNVEV (reference sequence). The CDR3 nucleotides are TGTGCCAGCAGTAACTGGGGACTTCAAATGAACACCGGGGAGCTGTTTTTT. Its translation is CASSNWGLQMNTGELFF.

V and J are TRBV6-5 and TRBJ1-1, with 8 bases matching TRBD1. V was pared by 5 bases and J by 8 bases, with 7 bases of the junction left unmatched. The CDR3 has 13 residues. Germline V gene sequence: CDR1 MNHEY, CDR2 SVGAGI. The CDR3 spells CASSTVDREEAFF. DNA for the CDR3: TGTGCCAGCAGTACAGTGGACAGGGAAGAAGCTTTCTTT.

In DNA form, the CDR3 reads TGTGCCAGCAGCTCCCGACTAGCGGGAGGCGGGGAGCTGTTTTTT. Translated, it gives CASSSRLAGGGELFF. The J gene is TRBJ2-2, the V gene TRBV9, with 13 bases aligning to TRBD2. Per germline, CDR1 SGDLS and CDR2 YYNGEE. The length of the CDR3 is 15 residues. Trimming cost V 4 bases and J 7 bases; bases outside gene matches: 4.

The chain joins TRBV6-1 to TRBJ1-2; D is undetermined. The CDR3 has 13 amino acids. Germline loops: CDR1 MNHNS, CDR2 SASEGT. Deletions cut 6 bases from V and 4 bases from J, with 12 bases between. The CDR3 loop reads CASRLEGFYGYTF. Written as DNA, the CDR3 is TGTGCCAGCAGGCTGGAGGGCTTCTATGGCTACACCTTC.